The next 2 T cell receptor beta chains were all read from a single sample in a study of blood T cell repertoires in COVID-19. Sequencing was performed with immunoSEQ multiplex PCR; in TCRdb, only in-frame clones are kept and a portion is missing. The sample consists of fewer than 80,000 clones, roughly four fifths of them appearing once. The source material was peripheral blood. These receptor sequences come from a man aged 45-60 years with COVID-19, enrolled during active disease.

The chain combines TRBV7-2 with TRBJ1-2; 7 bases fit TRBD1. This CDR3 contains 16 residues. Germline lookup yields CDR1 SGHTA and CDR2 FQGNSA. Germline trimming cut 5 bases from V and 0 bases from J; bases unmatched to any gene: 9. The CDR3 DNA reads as TGTGCCAGCAGCCGCGGGACAGCACCTGCTAACTATGGCTACACCTTC. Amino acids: CASSRGTAPANYGYTF.

For the CDR3, the DNA is TGCGCCAGCAGCTTGGCCACAGGGGAAGAGACCCAGTACTTC. Translating gives CASSLATGEETQYF. This chain joins TRBV5-1 and TRBJ2-5, with TRBD1 identical over 7 bases. This CDR3 is 14 amino acids long. The germline gives CDR1 SGHRS, CDR2 YFSETQ. Trimming took 0 bases from V and 3 from J; bases not matched to a gene: 2.